The 6 T cell receptor beta chains in this list originate from one sample, sequenced in a study of shared clonotypes between healthy human individuals (dated by TCRdb to 2020 to 2021). The library was generated by the immunoSEQ multiplex PCR assay. As stored in TCRdb, this immuneACCESS dataset retains in-frame rearrangements with V and J assigned. A fraction of the clones does not appear; measured against another copy, unresolved V genes explain less than half of the discrepancy, and the remainder lacks a known reason. The sample has approximately 440,000 clones on record, roughly three quarters of them singletons. Of the sample, 12% is held by the ten largest clones. The sequenced sample consisted of PBMCs. The receptors originated from a woman in her forties in good health. Some clones in this sample may be carry-over from other donors' samples.

The V and J genes are TRBV29-1 and TRBJ2-1, with D possibly being TRBD1 (5 bases). Trimming stripped 0 bases from V and 8 bases from J, with 8 bases between. The CDR3 spans 12 residues. CDR1 is SQVTM, CDR2 ANQGSEA, per germline. In nucleotides, the CDR3 is TGCAGCGTTGAAGAGGCAGGGTATGAGCAGTTCTTC. It codes for CSVEEAGYEQFF.

The chain combines TRBV11-2 with TRBJ1-2, with 7 nucleotides matching TRBD1. CDR1 and CDR2 from the germline V gene are SGHAT and FQNNGV. The CDR3 length is 15 residues. J gave up 7 bases and V 3 bases, and 11 bases lay outside the gene matches. CDR3 region: CASSFDSTGAGGYTF. CDR3 DNA sequence: TGTGCCAGCAGCTTCGACAGCACAGGGGCGGGTGGCTACACCTTC.

Remarks on this clone: This likely came from a read error, as a far larger clone is one base away. The rearrangement uses TRBV4-2 and TRBJ2-5; D ambiguous. Trimming left V 0 bases short and J 12 bases short, with 20 bases between. The CDR3 spans 15 residues. Germline lookup yields CDR1 LGHNA and CDR2 YNFKEQ. The CDR3 spells CASSQEGDVSYEEYF. In DNA form, the CDR3 reads TGTGCCAGCAGCCAAGAAGGAGATGTATCCTACGAGGAGTACTTC.

V usage is TRBV5-6 and J usage is TRBJ2-5; 7 bases are shared with TRBD1. The CDR3 is 14 residues long. Germline trimming cut 3 bases from V and 1 base from J; bases unmatched to any gene: 3. Germline values: CDR1 SGHDT, CDR2 YYEEEE. CDR3 loop: CASSSTGVQETQYF. For the CDR3, the DNA is TGTGCCAGCAGCTCCACAGGGGTCCAAGAGACCCAGTACTTC.

This clone has at least ten counts. V usage is TRBV6-1 and J usage is TRBJ1-5; the D gene is possibly TRBD1 (5 bases). Germline loops: CDR1 MNHNS, CDR2 SASEGT. The CDR3 sequence is 14 residues long. Between the trimmed V and J ends, which lost 4 bases and 4 bases, there was a span of 11 bases. CDR3 sequence (DNA): TGTGCCAGCAGTGTGGGGGGTTGGAATCAGCCCCAGCATTTT. Amino acids: CASSVGGWNQPQHF.

The genes are TRBV29-1 and TRBJ2-7, with 7 bases identical to TRBD2. With 3 bases clipped from V and 3 bases from J, the junction kept 5 bases outside the gene matches. The V gene's germline CDR1 is SQVTM and CDR2 ANQGSEA. The CDR3 length is 13 residues. The CDR3 protein is CSVEASGVYEQYF. The CDR3 DNA follows: TGCAGCGTTGAGGCTAGCGGAGTCTACGAGCAGTACTTC.